This T cell receptor beta chain originates from a study of a mutant IDH1 vaccine in newly diagnosed glioma (dated by TCRdb to the early 2020s). Background for the entire study: Eight vaccinations were administered to patients in weeks 1, 3, 5, 7, 11, 15, 19 and 23, corresponding to visits V03 through V10. Vaccination was initiated 4-6 weeks after radiotherapy alone, or concurrently with temozolomide cycles in the chemotherapy-containing groups. Of the approximately 34 patients who were treated, around 62% were male and roughly 38% were female, and the mean age was roughly 40 years. Prior to enrollment, standard therapy consisting of radiotherapy alone, temozolomide alone, or radiochemotherapy with temozolomide had been administered to patients, with the combination being received by most patients. Six visits were used for peripheral blood collection: V03 (baseline), V05, V07, V10, V12 and V13. For exploratory analyses, approximately 25 treated patients had longitudinal TCRB deep sequencing done wherever samples were available.

There are 14 amino acids in the CDR3, from cysteine to phenylalanine inclusive. Only CDR3 DNA remains: 42 bases, in frame from the first base. V drops 4 bases and J drops 6 bases, leaving 15 bases in between. CDR1 and CDR2 are read off the germline V gene (reference sequence) as LNHDA and SQIVND. On this clone: What this receptor recognizes is not known. Per-base qualities were not stored, and no clone one base away is much larger.

Overall results and qualifications from the work: Across multiple MHC alleles, vaccine-induced immune responses were seen in approximately 93% of patients. No apparent relationship was observed between pseudoprogression and alterations in the top peripheral T cell clonotypes detected by TCRB sequencing. PBMC samples for TCRB deep sequencing were selected based on availability. The authors noted that analyses of patient blood samples could not be reproduced because of sample limitations.

Library prep was done by the immunoSEQ multiplex PCR assay. Rearranged TCR beta chain sequences were amplified with the hsTCRB Kit following the manufacturer's protocol. TCRB libraries were sequenced on an Illumina MiSeq. Turning to the authors' computational methods: The proprietary platform of the kit vendor was used for demultiplexing, trimming and gene mapping. As stored in TCRdb, this immuneACCESS dataset retains in-frame rearrangements with V and J assigned. A fraction of the clones does not appear; measured against another copy, unresolved V genes explain less than half of the discrepancy, and the remainder lacks a known reason. That table is the source of V, J and clone size, and D and trimming were worked out from the DNA. The table for this sample lists 25,000 to 35,000 clones; less than 90% of them were counted only once. The ten largest clones represent 7.5% to 9.5% of the sample. In the paper's terms, the time point label means: week 23, last vaccination. Each vaccine dose was 300 ug of a 20-mer mutant IDH1 peptide in Montanide, given subcutaneously with topical imiquimod. The donors had newly diagnosed IDH1-mutant astrocytomas of WHO grade 3 or 4 that showed loss of nuclear ATRX. The samples were drawn from NOA16, a multicentre, single-arm, open-label phase I trial in Germany that tested a mutant IDH1 peptide vaccine in humans for the first time. Genomic DNA for TCRB sequencing was extracted from EDTA blood using the DNeasy Blood and Tissue Kit.

The sequence was collected from a woman aged 18-29 years with glioma. The chain was built from TRBV19 and TRBJ1-2; a weak D assignment points to TRBD1 (6 bases agree). The sample was PBMCs, taken from a glioma patient whose treatment included an IDH1 peptide vaccine. The CDR3 is CASSTGRGIHGYTF. The base sequence is TGTGCCAGTAGTACGGGCAGGGGCATTCATGGCTACACCTTC. With all but the CDR3 taken from the reference TRBV19 and TRBJ1-2 genes, the full variable domain is: DGGITQSPKYLFRKEGQNVTLSCEQNLNHDAMYWYRQDPGQGLRLIYYSQIVNDFQKGDIAEGYSVSREKKESFPLTVTSAQKNPTAFYLCASSTGRGIHGYTFGSGTRLTVV.